A single sample is the source of the 24 T cell receptor beta chains below, sequenced in a study of T-cell memory formation after mild COVID-19. TCRdb ran MiXCR on the 5' RACE reads and lists one entry per CDR3 protein. Of over 400,000 distinct CDR3 sequences detected, around a quarter appear once; the ten largest clones hold about 12%. Sequences were obtained from PBMCs or a T cell subset sorted from them (not recorded which). The receptors come from an adult woman who had mild COVID-19 (a few samples of this study predate the infection). Cell type and time point are not known.

This chain links TRBV4-1 with TRBJ2-7, with unresolved D. The CDR3 contains 14 residues. The germline V and J ends were trimmed by 5 bases and 0 bases, with 11 bases remaining between them. CDR1 MGHRA and CDR2 YSYEKL come from the germline V gene. The CDR3 nucleotides read TGCGCCAGCAGCTCCCGGGCCAACTCCTACGAGCAGTACTTC. Protein product: CASSSRANSYEQYF.

The J gene is TRBJ2-3, the V gene TRBV27; D is uncertain. The germline V and J ends were trimmed by 6 bases and 6 bases, with 10 bases remaining between them. CDR1 and CDR2 (germline): MNHEY, SMNVEV (reference sequence). CDR3 length: 12 residues. CDR3 coding DNA: TGTGCCAGCAGCTTAATTGGGGATACGCAGTATTTT. Residues: CASSLIGDTQYF.

The chain is built from TRBV7-6 and TRBJ2-5; D possibly matches TRBD1 or TRBD2 (6 bases each). This CDR3 region has 16 residues. V lost 6 bases to trimming and J lost 1 base, with 18 bases between them. CDR1 and CDR2 (germline): SGHVS, FNYEAQ. The CDR3 region is CASSSPGGLGQETQYF. As DNA, the CDR3 is TGTGCCAGCAGTTCTCCCGGGGGCCTCGGCCAAGAGACCCAGTACTTC.

This chain connects TRBV30 to TRBJ1-6, with 7 bases matching TRBD1. CDR3 length equals 14 residues. With V trimmed by 4 bases and J by 7 bases, 7 bases remained unmatched. The germline CDR1 and CDR2 sequences are GTSNPN and SVGIG (reference sequence). The CDR3 spells CAWIPGQHNSPLHF. The CDR3 DNA reads as TGTGCCTGGATTCCGGGACAGCACAATTCACCCCTCCACTTT.

In this sample, this clonotype turned up a few times. The V gene is TRBV24-1, the J gene TRBJ2-3; TRBD2 is a possible D gene (5 bases). The CDR3 covers 15 residues. The ends were cut back, 4 bases at V and 6 bases at J, with 16 bases in the middle. Germline CDR1 is KGHDR and CDR2 is SFDVKD. CDR3 residues: CATSEVAMGSDTQYF. In DNA form, the CDR3 reads TGTGCCACCAGTGAAGTAGCGATGGGGTCGGATACGCAGTATTTT.

This clonotype was seen a few times. This chain uses TRBV19 with TRBJ2-5; D may be TRBD1 (5 bases). This CDR3 is built from 14 residues. Germline-derived CDR1 and CDR2 are LNHDA and SQIVND (reference sequence). Trimming left V 3 bases short and J 1 base short, with 9 bases between. CDR3 sequence (DNA): TGTGCCAGTAGTATGAAGGGGCTCCAAGAGACCCAGTACTTC. Encoded protein: CASSMKGLQETQYF.

The sample holds a few counts of this clonotype. The chain employs TRBV3-1 and TRBJ1-4, with 10 nucleotides matching TRBD1. Losses at the gene ends were 4 bases for V and 2 bases for J; bases not matched to a gene: 7. Germline lookup yields CDR1 LGHDT and CDR2 YNNKEL (reference sequence). This CDR3 has 17 residues. The CDR3 reads CASSRGDRGYTNEKLFF. As DNA, the CDR3 is TGTGCCAGCAGCCGGGGGGACAGGGGTTACACTAATGAAAAACTGTTTTTT. Drawing the rest from reference TRBV3-1 and TRBJ1-4, the complete variable domain is DTAVSQTPKYLVTQMGNDKSIKCEQNLGHDTMYWYKQDSKKFLKIMFSYNNKELIINETVPNRFSPKSPDKAHLNLHINSLELGDSAVYFCASSRGDRGYTNEKLFFGSGTQLSVL.

This clonotype was counted between two and nine times. This sequence joins TRBV5-6 and TRBJ2-1; 7 bases map to TRBD1. Looked up from germline, CDR1 is SGHDT and CDR2 is YYEEEE. CDR3 length: 15 amino acids. The V segment lost 4 bases and the J segment 5 bases; nucleotides outside the gene matches: 9. CDR3 DNA sequence: TGTGCCAGCAGCCCTGACAGGGTTTGGAACAATGAGCAGTTCTTC. As protein: CASSPDRVWNNEQFF.

This chain links TRBV5-1 with TRBJ2-7; the D call may be TRBD1 or TRBD2 (5 bases each). V lost 4 bases to trimming and J lost 5 bases, with 13 bases between them. CDR1 and CDR2 from the germline V gene are SGHRS and YFSETQ. The CDR3 covers 13 residues. The CDR3 DNA follows: TGCGCCAGCAGCGCCGGGGCCAGAAACGAGCAGTACTTC. Its translation: CASSAGARNEQYF. The whole variable domain, remainder taken from reference TRBV5-1 and TRBJ2-7, is KAGVTQTPRYLIKTRGQQVTLSCSPISGHRSVSWYQQTPGQGLQFLFEYFSETQRNKGNFPGRFSGRQFSNSRSEMNVSTLELGDSALYLCASSAGARNEQYFGPGTRLTVT.

This clonotype was seen ten or more times. The rearrangement joins TRBV5-4 to TRBJ2-6, with TRBD1 identical over 7 bases. The V gene's germline CDR1 is SGHNT and CDR2 YYREEE (reference sequence). The CDR3 runs to 16 residues. Unmatched junction bases numbered 1, after V lost 0 bases and J lost 1 base. The CDR3 sequence: CASSLGQGSGANVLTF. CDR3 DNA: TGTGCCAGCAGCTTGGGACAGGGATCTGGGGCCAACGTCCTGACTTTC.

In this sample, this clonotype turned up a few times. The chain combines TRBV29-1 with TRBJ2-1; D perhaps matches TRBD2 (6 bases). The V gene's germline CDR1 is SQVTM and CDR2 ANQGSEA. This CDR3 is 13 amino acids long. Trimming pared 2 bases from V and 7 bases from J, leaving 12 bases between. The CDR3 DNA reads TGCAGCGTTGAAAAACCAGGGAGGAATGAGCAGTTCTTC. Its protein is CSVEKPGRNEQFF.

A few counts support this clonotype. The rearrangement joins TRBV20-1 to TRBJ2-7; 11 bases map to TRBD2. CDR3 length equals 12 residues. Looked up from germline, CDR1 is DFQATT and CDR2 is SNEGSKA (reference sequence). The CDR3: CSNSGGAYEQYF. CDR3 in DNA: TGCAGCAATAGCGGGGGGGCCTACGAGCAGTACTTC.

The chain joins TRBV2 to TRBJ2-7; 11 nucleotides agree with TRBD2. The trim removed 4 bases at V and 6 bases at J, leaving 8 bases unmatched. Germline CDR1 is SNHLY and CDR2 is FYNNEI. This CDR3 comprises 15 residues. This chain's CDR3 is CASSAGTSGRGEQYF. CDR3 coding DNA: TGTGCCAGCAGTGCCGGGACTAGCGGTAGGGGCGAGCAGTACTTC. The complete variable domain, with remaining parts taken from reference TRBV2 and TRBJ2-7, reads EPEVTQTPSHQVTQMGQEVILRCVPISNHLYFYWYRQILGQKVEFLVSFYNNEISEKSEIFDDQFSVERPDGSNFTLKIRSTKLEDSAMYFCASSAGTSGRGEQYFGPGTRLTVT.

The J gene is TRBJ2-7, the V gene TRBV4-2; D gene unclear. The CDR3 extends over 15 amino acids. The V end lost 3 bases, the J end lost 0 bases, and 12 bases lay between the germline ends. The germline gives CDR1 LGHNA, CDR2 YNFKEQ. The CDR3 DNA sequence: TGTGCCAGCAGCCAGGGGAACCCTAGCTCCTACGAGCAGTACTTC. This encodes CASSQGNPSSYEQYF.

The J gene is TRBJ2-1, the V gene TRBV29-1, with 15 positions matching TRBD2. Trimming at V came to 8 bases and at J to 9 bases, leaving 8 bases not matched to a gene. Germline V gene sequence: CDR1 SQVTM, CDR2 ANQGSEA. The CDR3 length is 14 residues. The CDR3 spells CSTAPGLAGGEQFF. The CDR3 DNA reads TGCAGCACCGCACCGGGACTAGCGGGAGGTGAGCAGTTCTTC.

V gene TRBV7-9 combines with J gene TRBJ1-1; D may be TRBD1 (6 bases). Germline V gene sequence: CDR1 SEHNR, CDR2 FQNEAQ (reference sequence). V was trimmed by 5 bases and J by 6 bases, leaving 16 bases between them. CDR3 length equals 14 residues. The CDR3 is CASSNSSGDAEAFF. The CDR3 DNA reads TGTGCCAGCAGCAACTCCTCAGGGGACGCTGAAGCTTTCTTT.

This clonotype was seen only a few times. The V gene is TRBV19, the J gene TRBJ1-1, with D maybe TRBD1 (5 bases). The length of the CDR3 is 14 residues. The germline CDR1 and CDR2 sequences are LNHDA and SQIVND (reference sequence). With 1 base removed from V and 5 bases from J, the gap between germline ends came to 11 bases. This CDR3 reads CASSIVQGSTEAFF. CDR3 sequence (DNA): TGTGCCAGTAGTATAGTTCAGGGAAGTACTGAAGCTTTCTTT.

The chain uses TRBV2 and TRBJ2-1; possibly TRBD1 or TRBD2 for D (5 bases each). CDR3 length: 12 residues. CDR1 and CDR2 from the germline V gene are SNHLY and FYNNEI. V was pared by 3 bases and J by 6 bases, with 6 bases between. CDR3 bases: TGTGCCAGCAGTGACGGGACCAATGAGCAGTTCTTC. This encodes CASSDGTNEQFF.

The V gene is TRBV10-3, the J gene TRBJ2-3; D perhaps matches TRBD2 (6 bases). The germline V gene encodes CDR1 ENHRY and CDR2 SYGVKD. Trimming took off 10 bases at V and 4 bases at J, with 18 bases between the two ends. This CDR3 comprises 14 residues. The CDR3 sequence is CATRGTGVADTQYF. CDR3 nucleotide sequence: TGTGCCACCCGGGGGACGGGAGTCGCAGATACGCAGTATTTT.

The CDR3 DNA reads TGTGCCAGTAGTTCCCGAGGGCGGGGGAACACTGAAGCTTTCTTT. Protein sequence: CASSSRGRGNTEAFF. The chain uses TRBV19 and TRBJ1-1; D ambiguous. CDR3 length equals 15 residues. Per the germline V gene, CDR1 is LNHDA and CDR2 is SQIVND (reference sequence). The V gene lost 5 bases and the J gene lost 1 base, with 14 bases spanning the gap.

The V gene is TRBV12-3 or TRBV12-4, the J gene TRBJ2-5; TRBD2 matches 9 bases. The CDR3 is 17 residues long. V trimming: 7 bases; J trimming: 5 bases; junction bases outside the gene matches: 17. The DNA for the CDR3 is TGTGCCAGCATCTCCTCCGGAGGCGGGAGGGCCCGGGAGACCCAGTACTTC. Its translation: CASISSGGGRARETQYF.

This clonotype was seen more than once but under ten times. The rearrangement joins TRBV7-2 to TRBJ2-1, with TRBD1 as a possible D gene (5 bases). V was trimmed by 2 bases and J by 4 bases, leaving 18 bases between them. Germline V gives CDR1 SGHTA, CDR2 FQGNSA. CDR3 length equals 17 residues. The CDR3 DNA follows: TGTGCCAGCAGCTTATCAAGGGGCAGCCCAGATTACAATGAGCAGTTCTTC. Encoded protein: CASSLSRGSPDYNEQFF. Together with reference TRBV7-2 and TRBJ2-1, the CDR3 gives the full variable domain: GAGVSQSPSNKVTEKGKDVELRCDPISGHTALYWYRQSLGQGLEFLIYFQGNSAPDKSGLPSDRFSAERTGGSVSTLTIQRTQQEDSAVYLCASSLSRGSPDYNEQFFGPGTRLTVL.

The chain couples TRBV20-1 to TRBJ2-3, with D perhaps TRBD2 (7 bases). With 3 bases removed from V and 4 bases from J, the gap between germline ends came to 17 bases. The CDR3 covers 15 residues. The germline V gene encodes CDR1 DFQATT and CDR2 SNEGSKA (reference sequence). CDR3 coding DNA: TGCAGTGCTAGCCCTGGGGGGGCGCTGGCAGATACGCAGTATTTT. It specifies CSASPGGALADTQYF.

V is TRBV4-1 and J is TRBJ2-7; 16 nucleotides agree with TRBD2. Germline V gene data show CDR1 as MGHRA and CDR2 as YSYEKL. The V gene end was trimmed by 4 bases and the J gene end by 3 bases; junction bases not matched to a gene: 6. CDR3 length equals 17 residues. The CDR3 spells CASSPGTSGGDGYEQYF. CDR3 in DNA: TGCGCCAGCAGCCCGGGGACTAGCGGGGGGGATGGCTACGAGCAGTACTTC.